These T cell receptor beta chains were read from a single sample in a study of T cells in Graves' hyperthyroidism and ophthalmopathy. One entry per CDR3 protein results from TCRdb running MiXCR on the multiplex PCR reads. The sample yields roughly 180,000 distinct CDR3 sequences, approximately 15% seen once. The specimen sequenced was blood. These receptor sequences come from a woman in her fifties or sixties with Graves' hyperthyroidism. Both conserved end residues are part of each CDR3. Each record gives: J gene, CDR3 length, V gene, CDR3 protein.

TRBJ2-1	14	TRBV12-3/TRBV12-4	CASSSLFSYNEQFF
TRBJ2-7	12	TRBV11-2	CASSWSSYEQYF
TRBJ1-2	15	TRBV18	CASSPLTARDYGYTF
TRBJ2-5	14	TRBV29-1	CSVQGGVNQETQYF
TRBJ1-3	14	TRBV6-1	CASIHSGLGNTIYF
TRBJ1-4	18	TRBV7-9	CASSLLPGQGIDNEKLFF
TRBJ1-2	14	TRBV3-1	CASSQGQYFYGYTF
TRBJ1-2	16	TRBV28	CASSLSGTGDNYGYTF
TRBJ1-6	17	TRBV28	CASSVPRGQGAGSPLHF
TRBJ1-1	15	TRBV19	CASSISGALSTEAFF
TRBJ2-7	15	TRBV7-9	CAGSGQGARSYEQYF
TRBJ2-3	14	TRBV11-2	CASSLLGGADTQYF
TRBJ1-5	15	TRBV20-1	CSATGGPASNQPQHF
TRBJ2-3	17	TRBV13	CASSSTLAGGLTDTQYF
TRBJ2-3	14	TRBV6-1	CASKQAGLTDTQYF
TRBJ2-3	13	TRBV7-2	CASSLRDTDTQYF
TRBJ2-5	15	TRBV6-1	CASSRLEGAQETQYF
TRBJ2-7	13	TRBV19	CASGQGEVYEQYF
TRBJ1-2	13	TRBV6-1	CASSRHHNYGYTF
TRBJ1-2	17	TRBV3-1	CASSQGPTGMVGYGYTF
TRBJ2-3	11	TRBV6-2/TRBV6-3	CASSSVDTQYF
TRBJ2-6	17	TRBV18	CASSRSGSHSGANVLTF
TRBJ1-2	14	TRBV3-1	CASSPGQENYGYTF
TRBJ1-4	17	TRBV7-9	CASSSTDSGSTNEKLFF
TRBJ2-1	15	TRBV7-2	CASSLASGGANEQFF
TRBJ1-4	12	TRBV7-2	CASSFNNEKLFF
TRBJ1-1	14	TRBV3-1	CASSTTGGFTEAFF
TRBJ2-7	11	TRBV6-1	CASSVFYEQYF
TRBJ1-6	12	TRBV6-4	CASGQENSPLHF
TRBJ1-6	15	TRBV5-1	CASSLAGQTISPLHF
TRBJ1-5	12	TRBV12-3/TRBV12-4	CASSLGSLPQHF
TRBJ1-1	15	TRBV5-1	CASSLAGQSNTEAFF
TRBJ2-7	13	TRBV14	CASSQEIKSEQYF
TRBJ1-1	17	TRBV12-3/TRBV12-4	CASSAYESAGLNTEAFF
TRBJ2-5	13	TRBV7-8	CASSGDRPGSQYF
TRBJ2-3	17	TRBV7-9	CASSSPRSFSGTDTQYF
TRBJ2-5	12	TRBV7-3	CASSLVEVTQYF
TRBJ1-2	16	TRBV5-4	CASSFGGSQGANGYTF
TRBJ2-2	17	TRBV7-2	CASSFGGTSGGPGELFF